This T cell receptor beta chain was documented in a study of a mutant IDH1 vaccine in newly diagnosed glioma. Study-level information: Patients under treatment included approximately 60% males and around 38% females and had a mean age of approximately 44 years. Those enrolled had earlier been treated with radiotherapy, temozolomide, or both, mostly both.

There are 14 residues in the CDR3. Between the trimmed V and J ends, which lost 6 bases and 2 bases, there was a span of 11 bases. Germline CDR1 ENHRY, CDR2 SYGVKD. With regard to this clone: The target antigen is unknown.

Documented time point: baseline, week 1 (first vaccination visit). Regarding treatment: pre-vaccination baseline after standard-of-care therapy. Assay: immunoSEQ multiplex PCR; the TCRdb copy retains only in-frame clones and omits some. The sample shows 30,000 or so clones, roughly nine tenths of them seen only once. Regarding the study as a whole: Pseudoprogression seemed unlinked to shifts in top peripheral T cell clonotypes. The occurrence of vaccine-induced immune responses was seen in approximately 92% of patients.

The chain joins TRBV10-3 to TRBJ2-4; D is possibly TRBD1 or TRBD2 (6 bases each). The receptor's source is a woman in her forties with glioma. The specimen comprised PBMCs, sampled from a glioma patient treated with radiotherapy, temozolomide or both. In DNA form, the CDR3 reads TGTGCCATCAGGGAGGGGGGCCCCAAAAACATTCAGTACTTC. Its translation is CAIREGGPKNIQYF.